Following are 24 T cell receptor beta chains from one sample sequenced in a study of post-analysis software for immune sequencing data. Whole-study results and caveats: Several TRBV segments (TRBV5-6, TRBV5-1 and TRBV20-1 among them) occurred more frequently in patients than in controls.

Their target antigens are unknown. Carried by the TCR beta cDNA libraries were unique molecular identifiers. TCRdb redid the calling of the PCR reads with MiXCR, one entry per CDR3 protein. The profile shows under 900,000 distinct CDR3 sequences, roughly half of them singletons. Sequencing was done on a sample of blood. These receptors originate from a girl aged 10-17 years with multiple sclerosis.

The rearrangement uses TRBV20-1 and TRBJ2-3; 8 bases fit TRBD1. CDR1 and CDR2 (germline): DFQATT, SNEGSKA (reference sequence). The CDR3 length is 14 residues. Germline trimming cut 6 bases from V and 2 bases from J; bases unmatched to any gene: 7. The DNA of the CDR3 is TGCAGTGCCCAAAGACAGGGGAACACAGATACGCAGTATTTT. This codes for CSAQRQGNTDTQYF.

The V gene is TRBV5-1, the J gene TRBJ1-6; a possible D gene is TRBD1 (5 bases). Trimming stripped 4 bases from V and 9 bases from J, with 20 bases between. Germline values: CDR1 SGHRS, CDR2 YFSETQ. The CDR3 runs to 16 residues. CDR3 region: CASSPLGQGRGSPLHF. In DNA, the CDR3 is TGCGCCAGCAGCCCCTTGGGGCAGGGAAGGGGTTCACCCCTCCACTTT.

V gene TRBV20-1 combines with J gene TRBJ1-4; D gene ambiguous. The V end lost 0 bases, the J end lost 5 bases, and 10 bases lay between the germline ends. The germline gives CDR1 DFQATT, CDR2 SNEGSKA (reference sequence). The CDR3 covers 14 residues. The CDR3: CSARDLIGNEKLFF. The DNA for the CDR3 is TGCAGTGCTAGAGATCTCATTGGAAATGAAAAACTGTTTTTT.

This clonotype was seen a handful of times. This rearrangement joins TRBV5-1 to TRBJ1-1, with D possibly being TRBD1 (5 bases). The germline V and J ends were trimmed by 3 bases and 4 bases, with 13 bases remaining between them. The CDR3 sequence is 14 residues long. Germline-derived CDR1 and CDR2 are SGHRS and YFSETQ. The CDR3 sequence: CASSSIGRATEAFF. The CDR3 nucleotides are TGCGCCAGCAGCTCGATCGGCAGGGCCACTGAAGCTTTCTTT.

The genes are TRBV20-1 and TRBJ2-1, with 16 bases aligning to TRBD2. V lost 6 bases to trimming and J lost 4 bases; unmatched junction nucleotides: 9. Germline CDR1 and CDR2: DFQATT and SNEGSKA (reference sequence). This CDR3 has 17 amino acids. DNA of the CDR3: TGCAGTGCCCCAAAGGGACTAGCGGGAGGGGGATACAATGAGCAGTTCTTC. This sequence encodes CSAPKGLAGGGYNEQFF.

There are a few counts of this clonotype. This rearrangement joins TRBV18 to TRBJ2-1; D unclear. This CDR3 is built from 16 residues. V lost 1 base to trimming and J lost 5 bases, with 15 bases between them. Germline assignment: CDR1 KGHSH and CDR2 LQKENI. CDR3 in DNA: TGTGCCAGCTCACCACTTGGGCCTGGGAACAACAATGAGCAGTTCTTC. Its protein product is CASSPLGPGNNNEQFF.

In this sample, this clonotype turned up once. This rearrangement joins TRBV12-3 or TRBV12-4 to TRBJ2-1; perhaps TRBD2 as D (6 bases). CDR3 length: 15 amino acids. Trimming left V 7 bases short and J 1 base short, with 14 bases between. CDR3 loop: CASTETGLSYNEQFF. The CDR3 coding sequence is TGTGCCAGCACAGAAACGGGACTTTCCTACAATGAGCAGTTCTTC.

About this clonotype itself: This CDR3 fails to terminate in the conserved phenylalanine or tryptophan, so it likely reflects a read error. CDR3 nucleotide sequence: TGCGCCAGCAGCTTCACTAGCGGGAGGAAACAAGAGACCCAGTACGTC. As protein: CASSFTSGRKQETQYV. The chain employs TRBV5-1 and TRBJ2-5; 12 bases map to TRBD2. CDR3 length: 16 residues. V trimming: 2 bases; J trimming: 2 bases; junction bases outside the gene matches: 4. Germline V CDR1 and CDR2: SGHRS, YFSETQ.

The genes are TRBV9 and TRBJ2-7; D gene ambiguous. The CDR3 spans 15 residues. Trimming removed 0 bases at V and 7 bases at J, with 17 bases between. In germline, CDR1 is SGDLS, CDR2 YYNGEE. Here the CDR3 reads CASSVEAGPAEEQYF. The CDR3 nucleotides are TGTGCCAGCAGCGTAGAGGCAGGCCCGGCGGAGGAGCAGTACTTC. Full variable domain (outside the CDR3, taken from reference TRBV9 and TRBJ2-7): DSGVTQTPKHLITATGQRVTLRCSPRSGDLSVYWYQQSLDQGLQFLIQYYNGEERAKGNILERFSAQQFPDLHSELNLSSLELGDSALYFCASSVEAGPAEEQYFGPGTRLTVT.

V usage is TRBV11-2 and J usage is TRBJ2-1, with D maybe TRBD2 (6 bases). Trimming removed 3 bases at V and 14 bases at J, with 20 bases between. The CDR3 is made up of 14 amino acids. From germline, CDR1 is SGHAT and CDR2 FQNNGV. CDR3 DNA sequence: TGTGCCAGCAGCTTGCAGACTAGGGCGGGGCGGGAGTTCTTC. Residues: CASSLQTRAGREFF. The whole variable domain, filled in from reference TRBV11-2 and TRBJ2-1, reads EAGVAQSPRYKIIEKRQSVAFWCNPISGHATLYWYQQILGQGPKLLIQFQNNGVVDDSQLPKDRFSAERLKGVDSTLKIQPAKLEDSAVYLCASSLQTRAGREFFGPGTRLTVL.

A few counts support this clonotype. V usage is TRBV5-1 and J usage is TRBJ2-7, with no clear D. The V end lost 0 bases, the J end lost 0 bases, and 13 bases lay between the germline ends. This CDR3 has 16 amino acids. The V gene's germline CDR1 is SGHRS and CDR2 YFSETQ. CDR3 residues: CASSLGPSRSSYEQYF. As DNA, the CDR3 is TGCGCCAGCAGCTTGGGTCCCAGTAGAAGCTCCTACGAGCAGTACTTC.

This clonotype occurred a few times. This chain joins TRBV21-1 and TRBJ2-7; TRBD2, the table's D call, lacks a check against the DNA. The end of the DNA is better explained by TRBJ2-5, so the J call may be wrong. TRBV21-1 is annotated as a pseudogene. CDR3 length: 18 residues. CDR3 region: CASSSLYGSSGSGETQYF. The CDR3 nucleotides are TGTGCCAGCAGCTCACTGTATGGGTCCAGCGGGAGTGGGGAGACCCAGTACTTC.

Only a few counts were recorded for this clonotype. The rearrangement uses TRBV7-9 and TRBJ2-7; D is undetermined. The V gene's germline CDR1 is SEHNR and CDR2 FQNEAQ (reference sequence). The germline V and J ends were trimmed by 5 bases and 2 bases, with 10 bases remaining between them. This CDR3 is built from 13 residues. The DNA for the CDR3 is TGTGCCAGCAGCCTGACACAGACCTACGAGCAGTACTTC. Its protein is CASSLTQTYEQYF.

This sequence joins TRBV4-1 and TRBJ2-7; 10 bases map to TRBD2. The length of the CDR3 is 14 residues. V shed 5 bases and J 3 bases; nucleotides not matched to a gene: 4. In germline, CDR1 is MGHRA, CDR2 YSYEKL. The CDR3 DNA reads TGCGCCAGCAGCTCCGAGCGGGAGGGCTACGAGCAGTACTTC. Translated, it gives CASSSEREGYEQYF.

This clonotype was observed a handful of times. The rearrangement uses TRBV15 and TRBJ2-7; D ambiguous. V lost 1 base and J 5 bases, leaving 9 bases between the germline ends. Germline CDR1 and CDR2: LNHNV and YYDKDF (reference sequence). CDR3 size: 13 residues. The CDR3 nucleotides read TGTGCCACCAGCAGAGGACGGTTGGACGAGCAGTACTTC. Residues: CATSRGRLDEQYF. Based on the CDR3 plus reference TRBV15 and TRBJ2-7, the full variable domain is DAMVIQNPRYQVTQFGKPVTLSCSQTLNHNVMYWYQQKSSQAPKLLFHYYDKDFNNEADTPDNFQSRRPNTSFCFLDIRSPGLGDTAMYLCATSRGRLDEQYFGPGTRLTVT.

J is TRBJ2-5 and V is TRBV5-1, with D hard to call. The end of the DNA is better explained by TRBJ2-7, so the J call may be wrong. Germline CDR1 is SGHRS and CDR2 is YFSETQ. CDR3 length: 15 amino acids. The CDR3 spells CASSPSSTFNYEQYF. The CDR3 DNA sequence: TGCGCCAGCAGCCCGAGCAGCACATTCAACTACGAGCAGTACTTC.

The chain recombines TRBV7-9 with TRBJ2-4; TRBD1 might be the D (5 bases). The J call may be wrong; the DNA end is better matched by TRBJ2-7. The V gene's germline CDR1 is SEHNR and CDR2 FQNEAQ (reference sequence). The CDR3 totals 15 residues. CDR3 in DNA: TGTGCCAGCAGCCTTAAGGCAGGACACCCCTACGAGCAGTACTTC. Its protein is CASSLKAGHPYEQYF.

In DNA form, the CDR3 reads TGTGCCACCAGCAGTTGGACAGTCTTCTCGGGGGCCAACGTCCTGACTTTC. Protein sequence: CATSSWTVFSGANVLTF. The chain couples TRBV15 to TRBJ2-6; D is possibly TRBD1 (6 bases). Trimming took off 3 bases at V and 4 bases at J, with 16 bases between the two ends. Germline values: CDR1 LNHNV, CDR2 YYDKDF (reference sequence). The CDR3 is 17 amino acids.

This clonotype has just a few counts. The V and J genes are TRBV12-3 or TRBV12-4 and TRBJ2-7; D is ambiguous. The last part of the DNA fits TRBJ2-4 better; the J call may be wrong. The CDR3 has 13 amino acids. As DNA, the CDR3 is TGTGCCAGCAGTTTCGCGAGTAGAAACATTCAGTACTTC. It encodes CASSFASRNIQYF.

The chain employs TRBV6-4 and TRBJ2-3; D unresolved. This CDR3 comprises 16 residues. CDR1 MRHNA and CDR2 SNTAGT come from the germline V gene. Deletions cut 0 bases from V and 3 bases from J, with 13 bases between. The CDR3 loop reads CASSDSYRDGTDTQYF. Written as DNA, the CDR3 is TGTGCCAGCAGTGACTCGTACCGAGACGGTACAGATACGCAGTATTTT.

CDR3 DNA sequence: TGCGCCAGCAGCCAACGGGCCGGGACAGGGGGCGACATTCAGTACTTC. Translating gives CASSQRAGTGGDIQYF. The genes are TRBV4-1 and TRBJ2-4, with 12 bases aligning to TRBD1. This CDR3 has 16 amino acids. Looked up from germline, CDR1 is MGHRA and CDR2 is YSYEKL. The trim removed 2 bases at V and 8 bases at J, leaving 7 bases unmatched.

The chain employs TRBV7-3 and TRBJ2-1; 11 positions agree with TRBD2. Trimming at V came to 5 bases and at J to 9 bases, leaving 9 bases not matched to a gene. The CDR3 covers 15 residues. Looked up from germline, CDR1 is SGHTA and CDR2 is FQGTGA. CDR3 sequence reads: CASSQTSGGIVEQFF. DNA for the CDR3: TGTGCCAGCAGCCAAACTAGCGGGGGAATTGTTGAGCAGTTCTTC.

J is TRBJ1-6 and V is TRBV28; 7 nucleotides match TRBD1. From germline, CDR1 is MDHEN and CDR2 SYDVKM. The CDR3 sequence is 15 residues long. V shed 1 base and J 8 bases; nucleotides not matched to a gene: 5. CDR3 region: CASSLSAGGYSPLHF. As DNA, the CDR3 is TGTGCCAGCAGTTTATCTGCAGGGGGGTATTCACCCCTCCACTTT.

The chain links TRBV6-1 to TRBJ2-1; 12 nucleotides line up with TRBD1. Trimming removed 5 bases from V and 7 bases from J; junction bases left unmatched: 9. This CDR3 is built from 16 residues. Germline V lookup: CDR1 MNHNS, CDR2 SASEGT. The CDR3 spells CASSQVGQGAGNEQFF. CDR3 DNA sequence: TGTGCCAGCAGTCAAGTGGGACAGGGGGCTGGGAATGAGCAGTTCTTC.